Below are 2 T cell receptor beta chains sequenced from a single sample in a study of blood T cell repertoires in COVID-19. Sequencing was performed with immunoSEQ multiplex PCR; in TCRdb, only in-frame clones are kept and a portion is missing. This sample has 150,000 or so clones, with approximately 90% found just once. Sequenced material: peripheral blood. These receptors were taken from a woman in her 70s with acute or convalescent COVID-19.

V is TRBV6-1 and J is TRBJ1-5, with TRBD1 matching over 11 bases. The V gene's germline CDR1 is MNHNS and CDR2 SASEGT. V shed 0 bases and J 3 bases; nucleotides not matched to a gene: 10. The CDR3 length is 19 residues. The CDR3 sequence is CASSEAYRDRGSINQPQHF. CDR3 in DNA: TGTGCCAGCAGTGAAGCGTACCGGGACAGGGGGTCAATCAATCAGCCCCAGCATTTT.

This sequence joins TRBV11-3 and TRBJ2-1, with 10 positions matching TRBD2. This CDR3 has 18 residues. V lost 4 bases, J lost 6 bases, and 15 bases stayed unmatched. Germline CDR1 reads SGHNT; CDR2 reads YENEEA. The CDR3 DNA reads TGTGCCAGCAGCTCTCCCCGCGGAGCGGGGGGGTTAGGCAATGAGCAGTTCTTC. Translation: CASSSPRGAGGLGNEQFF.